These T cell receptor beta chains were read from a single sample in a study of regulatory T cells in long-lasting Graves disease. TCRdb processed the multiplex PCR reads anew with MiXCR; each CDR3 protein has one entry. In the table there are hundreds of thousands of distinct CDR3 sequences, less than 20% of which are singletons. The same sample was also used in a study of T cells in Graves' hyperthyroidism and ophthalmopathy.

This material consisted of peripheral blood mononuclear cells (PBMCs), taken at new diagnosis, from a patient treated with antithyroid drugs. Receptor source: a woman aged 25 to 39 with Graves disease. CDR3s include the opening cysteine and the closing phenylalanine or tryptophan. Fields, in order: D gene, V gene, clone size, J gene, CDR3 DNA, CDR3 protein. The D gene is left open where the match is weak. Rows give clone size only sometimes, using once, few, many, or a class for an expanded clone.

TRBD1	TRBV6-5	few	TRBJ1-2	TGTGCCAGCAGTTACCGGGACAGGGGTAACTATGGCTACACCTTC	CASSYRDRGNYGYTF
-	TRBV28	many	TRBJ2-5	TGTGCCAGCAGTTTTCTGGCGGGACTTCAGGAGACCCAGTACTTC	CASSFLAGLQETQYF
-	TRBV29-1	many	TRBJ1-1	TGCGCCGGTAGCGATTTATCTGAAGCTTTCTTT	CAGSDLSEAFF
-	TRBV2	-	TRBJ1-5	-	CASSGLAERSYEQYFGPGQPQHF
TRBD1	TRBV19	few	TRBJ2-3	TGTGCCAGTAGTTCATCCGGGACAGACACAGATACGCAGTATTTT	CASSSSGTDTDTQYF
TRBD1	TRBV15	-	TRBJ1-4	TGTGCCACCAGCAGAGGTTCTACAGGGGGGACAGATGAAAAACTGTTTTTT	CATSRGSTGGTDEKLFF
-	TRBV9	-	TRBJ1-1	TGTGCCAGCAGCCCCCAGATTAAGGAGACCACTGAAGCTTTCTTT	CASSPQIKETTEAFF
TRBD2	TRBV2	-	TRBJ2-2	TGTGCCAGCACCGGGGGGGGCCGGGAGCTGTTTTTT	CASTGGGRELFF
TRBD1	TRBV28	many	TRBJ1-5	TGTGCCAGCAGTGAAGGACAGGGGGCTTATCAGCCCCAGCATTTT	CASSEGQGAYQPQHF
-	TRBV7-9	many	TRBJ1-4	TGTGCCAGCAGTCCCAAGGGTGTTGAAAAACTGTTTTTT	CASSPKGVEKLFF
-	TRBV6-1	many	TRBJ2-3	TGTGCCAGCAGCCTCGACACCGGCACAGATACGCAGTATTTT	CASSLDTGTDTQYF
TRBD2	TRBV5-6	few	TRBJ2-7	TGTGCCAGCAGCTCCCCCGGCGGGAGCTACGAGCAGTACTTC	CASSSPGGSYEQYF
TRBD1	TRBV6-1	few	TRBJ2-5	TGTGCCAGCAATCAATTGGGACAGCAAGAGACCCAGTACTTC	CASNQLGQQETQYF
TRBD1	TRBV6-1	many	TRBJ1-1	TGTGCCAGCAGTGAACTGGGGACAGGCTGGGACACTGAAGCTTTCTTT	CASSELGTGWDTEAFF
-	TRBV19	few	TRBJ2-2	TGTGCCAGTAGTGTCAGGGAATGGACCGGGGAGCTGTTTTTT	CASSVREWTGELFF
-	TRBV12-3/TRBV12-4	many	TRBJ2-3	TGTGCCAGCACCACCGGGCTCGCAGATACGCAGTATTTT	CASTTGLADTQYF
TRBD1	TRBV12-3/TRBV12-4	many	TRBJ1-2	TGTGCCAGCAGTCTGGGGACAGGGTACGATGGCTACACCTTC	CASSLGTGYDGYTF
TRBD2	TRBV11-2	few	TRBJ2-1	TGTGCCAGCAGCTTCCTTACTAGCGGAGCCCTTTACAATGAGCAGTTCTTC	CASSFLTSGALYNEQFF
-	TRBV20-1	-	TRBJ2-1	TGCAGTGCCGAGCGGAACGCCAATGAGCAGTTCTTC	CSAERNANEQFF
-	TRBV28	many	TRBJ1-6	TGTGCCAGCAGTTTTTCTTCGGACGGATATAATTCACCCCTCCACTTT	CASSFSSDGYNSPLHF
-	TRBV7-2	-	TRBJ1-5	TGTGCCAGCAGATCCCCGGGGGGCGGGTATCAGCCCCAGCATTTT	CASRSPGGGYQPQHF
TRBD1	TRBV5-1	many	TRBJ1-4	TGCGCCAGCAGCAGGACAGGGGGAGAGGGTGAAAAACTGTTTTTT	CASSRTGGEGEKLFF
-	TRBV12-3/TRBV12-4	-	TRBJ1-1	TGTGCCAGCAGTCCGAGTAACAAGAACACTGAAGCTTTCTTT	CASSPSNKNTEAFF
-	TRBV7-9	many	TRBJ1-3	TGTGCCAGCAGCTTAAGTACGCTGGGAAACACCATATATTTT	CASSLSTLGNTIYF
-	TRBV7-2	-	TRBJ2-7	TGTGCCAGCACTCGACAGGAGGTACCCTACGAGCAGTACTTC	CASTRQEVPYEQYF
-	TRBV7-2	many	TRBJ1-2	TGTGCCAGTCGGCAATTACTCTATGGCTACACCTTC	CASRQLLYGYTF
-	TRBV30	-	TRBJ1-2	TGTGCCTGGAGTAGGACAGTTTCTGGCTACACCTTC	CAWSRTVSGYTF
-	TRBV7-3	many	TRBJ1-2	TGTGCCAGCAGCGAGAAATGGGGACTAAAATATGGCTACACCTTC	CASSEKWGLKYGYTF
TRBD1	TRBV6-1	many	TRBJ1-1	TGTGCCAGCAGTACCGGGACAGCTACTGAAGCTTTCTTT	CASSTGTATEAFF